This note documents a single T cell receptor beta chain sequence. Seattle's enrolled individuals joined amid active infection and were then monitored longitudinally. This specimen comes from a study of blood T cell repertoires in COVID-19. Study information: Whether acute or convalescent, the COVID-19 samples came from the United States, Italy and Spain.

TCRdb's copy holds only in-frame clones and misses some; the assay was immunoSEQ multiplex PCR. The sample lists 35,000 to 45,000 clones; more than 80% were seen once. CDR1 is SGHTA, CDR2 FQGNSA, per germline. V trimming: 1 base; J trimming: 0 bases; junction bases outside the gene matches: 4. The CDR3 length is 16 residues. V is TRBV7-2 and J is TRBJ2-5; TRBD2 matches 8 bases. Input material: peripheral blood. The source is a middle-aged man with COVID-19, enrolled during active disease. The CDR3 region is CASSLGSSGYQETQYF. The CDR3 region has the DNA TGTGCCAGCAGCTTAGGATCTAGCGGGTACCAAGAGACCCAGTACTTC. Complete variable domain (other parts from reference TRBV7-2 and TRBJ2-5): GAGVSQSPSNKVTEKGKDVELRCDPISGHTALYWYRQSLGQGLEFLIYFQGNSAPDKSGLPSDRFSAERTGGSVSTLTIQRTQQEDSAVYLCASSLGSSGYQETQYFGPGTRLLVL.